These 10 T cell receptor beta chains came from one sample sequenced in a study of CD8+ T cells in alopecia areata. Extracted from the samples, RNA was reverse transcribed into cDNA to serve as the sequencing template. The table came from immunoSEQ multiplex PCR; TCRdb's copy has only in-frame clones and leaves some out. The table has over 150,000 clones, about 63% seen once; the top ten hold roughly 14%. The material was CD4+ T cells sorted from blood, obtained at week 0. The source of these receptors is a human donor with alopecia areata.

The rearrangement joins TRBV27 to TRBJ1-1; 8 nucleotides line up with TRBD1. This CDR3 has 19 amino acids. Trimming at V came to 4 bases and at J to 2 bases, leaving 18 bases not matched to a gene. Germline V gene lookup returns CDR1 MNHEY and CDR2 SMNVEV (reference sequence). CDR3 loop: CASSSVRVSGQGLNTEAFF. In DNA form, the CDR3 reads TGTGCCAGCAGTTCGGTCCGCGTTTCAGGACAGGGATTAAACACTGAAGCTTTCTTT.

This clone was picked up a small number of times. The chain carries TRBV18 and TRBJ1-5; 7 bases are a match to TRBD1. Trimming removed 5 bases from V and 7 bases from J; junction bases left unmatched: 11. This CDR3 has 15 residues. The germline CDR1 and CDR2 sequences are KGHSH and LQKENI. CDR3 protein: CASSSNGQAGQPQHF. CDR3 DNA: TGTGCCAGCTCATCAAATGGACAGGCAGGGCAGCCCCAGCATTTT.

The chain couples TRBV6-5 to TRBJ1-2; the match to TRBD1 covers 10 bases. Germline lookup yields CDR1 MNHEY and CDR2 SVGAGI. The CDR3 covers 14 residues. Trimming removed 6 bases from V and 1 base from J; junction bases left unmatched: 2. The DNA of the CDR3 is TGTGCCAGCAGGGGACAGGGGTATAACTATGGCTACACCTTC. This codes for CASRGQGYNYGYTF.

The chain recombines TRBV9 with TRBJ1-3; D gene uncertain. This CDR3 has 12 residues. V lost 4 bases, J lost 11 bases, and 13 bases lay in between. CDR1 and CDR2 from the germline V gene are SGDLS and YYNGEE. The CDR3 loop reads CASSTNQVAIYF. The CDR3 DNA reads as TGTGCCAGCAGCACTAACCAGGTCGCCATATATTTT.

This chain connects TRBV29-1 to TRBJ2-7, with no clear D. The V and J ends lost 6 bases and 1 base respectively, with 16 bases between them. Per germline, CDR1 SQVTM and CDR2 ANQGSEA. This CDR3 has 14 amino acids. The CDR3 DNA reads as TGCAGCGTCCCTCCTCCAGGCAGGTCCTACGAGCAGTACTTC. It translates to CSVPPPGRSYEQYF.

The chain joins TRBV30 to TRBJ1-2, with 9 bases matching TRBD1. With V trimmed by 7 bases and J by 4 bases, 4 bases remained unmatched. The CDR3 is 12 residues long. The germline V gene has CDR1 GTSNPN and CDR2 SVGIG (reference sequence). CDR3 amino acids: CAFQDRGYGYTF. CDR3 DNA sequence: TGTGCCTTCCAGGACAGGGGCTATGGCTACACCTTC.

This rearrangement joins TRBV30 to TRBJ2-3, with D uncertain. The V end was cut by 0 bases, the J end by 0 bases, with 7 bases between. Per germline, CDR1 GTSNPN and CDR2 SVGIG (reference sequence). The CDR3 runs to 14 residues. The CDR3 here is CAWSVLPSTDTQYF. Written as DNA, the CDR3 is TGTGCCTGGAGTGTACTTCCTAGCACAGATACGCAGTATTTT.

The chain combines TRBV5-6 with TRBJ1-6, with a possible D match to TRBD1 (6 bases). CDR3 length: 14 residues. Germline lookup yields CDR1 SGHDT and CDR2 YYEEEE. V was cut by 4 bases and J by 7 bases, with 12 bases left in between. The CDR3 protein is CASSLGGHNSPLHF. The DNA for the CDR3 is TGTGCCAGCAGCCTGGGGGGGCACAATTCACCCCTCCACTTT.

The genes are TRBV6-1 and TRBJ2-4; 8 bases line up with TRBD1. Germline V gene lookup returns CDR1 MNHNS and CDR2 SASEGT. CDR3 length equals 20 residues. Germline trimming cut 4 bases from V and 0 bases from J; bases unmatched to any gene: 17. Here the CDR3 DNA reads TGTGCCAGCAGTGCCTTCGGACAGGGAGAACCTATCCTAGCCAAAAACATTCAGTACTTC. Protein product: CASSAFGQGEPILAKNIQYF.

The chain recombines TRBV4-1 with TRBJ2-7; 11 bases agree with TRBD2. This CDR3 is built from 17 residues. Germline V gives CDR1 MGHRA, CDR2 YSYEKL. The J segment lost 0 bases and the V segment lost 0 bases, leaving 4 bases of the junction unmatched. The CDR3 sequence is CASSQDLAGGHSYEQYF. The CDR3, as DNA: TGCGCCAGCAGCCAAGATCTAGCGGGGGGCCACTCCTACGAGCAGTACTTC.